The text below deals with one T cell receptor (beta chain). The data were taken from a study of cytomegalovirus exposure and HLA in healthy donors. The CDR3 length is 16 residues. CDR1 MDHEN and CDR2 SYDVKM come from the germline V gene. Trimming removed 5 bases at V and 4 bases at J, with 21 bases between. Using immunoSEQ multiplex PCR, the repertoire was profiled, and TCRdb retains in-frame clones only, with some absent. The profile shows a few hundred thousand clones, around nine tenths of them singletons. The sequence came from a woman aged 18-35 years in good health and CMV-seronegative. The chain carries TRBV28 and TRBJ2-7, with D possibly being TRBD2 (5 bases). The sequencing sample was made of PBMCs. The CDR3 region is CASSLLAAGEGYEQYF. CDR3 nucleotides: TGTGCCAGCAGTCTACTGGCCGCGGGCGAAGGTTACGAGCAGTACTTC.